The 7 T cell receptor beta chains below were found in one sample sequenced in a study of T cells in Graves' hyperthyroidism and ophthalmopathy. From RNA transcripts, TCR beta CDR3 regions were amplified. The HTBI primer set served for first-round RT-PCR of the TCR CDR3. TCRdb re-derived calls from the multiplex PCR reads in MiXCR, one entry per CDR3 protein. Of over 250,000 distinct CDR3 sequences in the sample, 20% to 25% are singletons; the top ten hold about a quarter. The sample comprised blood. The receptors originated from a man in his forties with Graves' hyperthyroidism that later progressed to Graves' ophthalmopathy.

The chain joins TRBV11-2 to TRBJ2-7; D not certain. CDR1 and CDR2 from the germline V gene are SGHAT and FQNNGV. Trimming took 0 bases from V and 3 from J, leaving 9 bases between them. This CDR3 region has 14 residues. This CDR3 is CASSLDQTVYEQYF. In nucleotides, the CDR3 is TGTGCCAGCAGCTTAGATCAGACGGTCTACGAGCAGTACTTC.

Ten or more counts support this clonotype. V and J are TRBV30 and TRBJ2-5; 7 bases fit TRBD2. This CDR3 contains 12 residues. The germline V gene encodes CDR1 GTSNPN and CDR2 SVGIG (reference sequence). Unmatched junction bases numbered 3, after V lost 1 base and J lost 7 bases. DNA of the CDR3: TGTGCCTGGAGTGGGGAGGGAAGGACCCAGTACTTC. Translation gives CAWSGEGRTQYF.

In its sample, this clonotype was seen many times. V is TRBV20-1 and J is TRBJ1-2; 7 positions agree with TRBD1. The J segment lost 4 bases and the V segment lost 2 bases, leaving 10 bases of the junction unmatched. The CDR3 consists of 15 residues. Germline V gene sequence: CDR1 DFQATT, CDR2 SNEGSKA (reference sequence). The CDR3 DNA sequence: TGCAGTGCTAGACAATACACAGGGGCCTCCTATGGCTACACCTTC. This sequence encodes CSARQYTGASYGYTF.

V and J are TRBV19 and TRBJ2-5, with a possible D match to TRBD2 (6 bases). The CDR3 has 14 amino acids. Germline V gives CDR1 LNHDA, CDR2 SQIVND (reference sequence). V was pared by 6 bases and J by 2 bases, with 13 bases between. CDR3 loop: CASSAGTRQETQYF. In nucleotides, the CDR3 is TGTGCCAGTAGCGCCGGGACTCGACAAGAGACCCAGTACTTC. Looking up the rest from reference TRBV19 and TRBJ2-5 gives the full variable domain: DGGITQSPKYLFRKEGQNVTLSCEQNLNHDAMYWYRQDPGQGLRLIYYSQIVNDFQKGDIAEGYSVSREKKESFPLTVTSAQKNPTAFYLCASSAGTRQETQYFGPGTRLLVL.

This clonotype was observed many times. The chain joins TRBV6-5 to TRBJ1-1; TRBD1 is a possible D gene (6 bases). V lost 5 bases and J 5 bases, leaving 15 bases between the germline ends. Germline V gives CDR1 MNHEY, CDR2 SVGAGI. There are 14 residues in the CDR3. The CDR3 spells CASSPLTGTTEAFF. In nucleotides, the CDR3 is TGTGCCAGCAGTCCCCTGACAGGTACTACTGAAGCTTTCTTT.

This clonotype showed up just once. J is TRBJ1-1 and V is TRBV12-3 or TRBV12-4; possibly TRBD1 for D (5 bases). The CDR3 runs to 14 residues. V was pared by 5 bases and J by 1 base, with 11 bases between. The CDR3 spells CASSKGRGNTEAFF. CDR3 DNA sequence: TGTGCCAGCAGTAAGGGACGGGGGAACACTGAAGCTTTCTTT.

The V gene is TRBV6-2 or TRBV6-3, the J gene TRBJ1-1; D might be TRBD1 (5 bases). Trimming left V 6 bases short and J 6 bases short, with 20 bases between. Germline CDR1 is MNHEY and CDR2 is SVGEGT. CDR3 length equals 15 residues. DNA for the CDR3: TGTGCCAGCAGCACCATCAGGAATCGACAGTCTGAAGCTTTCTTT. As protein: CASSTIRNRQSEAFF.